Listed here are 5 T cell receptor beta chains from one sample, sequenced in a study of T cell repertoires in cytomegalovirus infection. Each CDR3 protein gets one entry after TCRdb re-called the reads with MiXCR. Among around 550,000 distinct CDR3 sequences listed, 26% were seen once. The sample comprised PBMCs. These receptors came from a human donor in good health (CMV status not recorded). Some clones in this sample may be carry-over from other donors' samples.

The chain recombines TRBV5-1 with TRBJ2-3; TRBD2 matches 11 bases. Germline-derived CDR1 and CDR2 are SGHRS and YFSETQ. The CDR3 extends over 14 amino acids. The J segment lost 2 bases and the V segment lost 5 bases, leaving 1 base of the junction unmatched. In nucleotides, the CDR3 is TGCGCCAGCAGGACTAGCGGGGCCACAGATACGCAGTATTTT. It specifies CASRTSGATDTQYF. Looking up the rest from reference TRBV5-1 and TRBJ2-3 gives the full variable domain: KAGVTQTPRYLIKTRGQQVTLSCSPISGHRSVSWYQQTPGQGLQFLFEYFSETQRNKGNFPGRFSGRQFSNSRSEMNVSTLELGDSALYLCASRTSGATDTQYFGPGTRLTVL.

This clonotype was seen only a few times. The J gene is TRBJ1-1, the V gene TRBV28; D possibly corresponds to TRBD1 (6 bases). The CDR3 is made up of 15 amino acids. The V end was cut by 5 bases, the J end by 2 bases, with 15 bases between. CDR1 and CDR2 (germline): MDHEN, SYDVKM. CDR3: CASSRHTGSNTEAFF. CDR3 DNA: TGTGCCAGCAGTCGCCATACAGGGTCAAACACTGAAGCTTTCTTT.

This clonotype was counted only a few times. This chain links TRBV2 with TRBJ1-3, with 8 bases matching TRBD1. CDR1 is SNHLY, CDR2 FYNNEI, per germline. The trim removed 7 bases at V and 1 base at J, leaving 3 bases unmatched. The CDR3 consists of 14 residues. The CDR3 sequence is CASKTGVSGNTIYF. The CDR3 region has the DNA TGTGCCAGCAAGACAGGGGTTTCTGGAAACACCATATATTTT.

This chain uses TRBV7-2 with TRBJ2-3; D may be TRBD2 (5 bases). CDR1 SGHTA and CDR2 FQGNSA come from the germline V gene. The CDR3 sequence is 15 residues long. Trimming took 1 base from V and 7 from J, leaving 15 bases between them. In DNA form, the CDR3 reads TGTGCCAGCAGCTTAGGCAGAGGGATAGTGAATACGCAGTATTTT. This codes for CASSLGRGIVNTQYF.

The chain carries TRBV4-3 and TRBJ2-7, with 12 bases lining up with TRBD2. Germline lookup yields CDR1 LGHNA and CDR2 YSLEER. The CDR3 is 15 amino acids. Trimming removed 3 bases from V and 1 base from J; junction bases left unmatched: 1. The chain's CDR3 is CASSHLAGGSYEQYF. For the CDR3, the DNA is TGCGCCAGCAGCCACCTAGCGGGAGGGTCCTACGAGCAGTACTTC.